Listed below are T cell receptor beta chains from one sample, sequenced in a study of control samples from healthy donors and cancer patients. Produced via immunoSEQ multiplex PCR; TCRdb's table is partial and in-frame only. The table includes roughly 170,000 clones, under 95% detected once. Material: blood. The origin of the receptors is a woman aged 18-30 years in good health. The CDR3 runs from the conserved cysteine through the conserved F or W. Fields, in order: V gene, clone size, J gene, D gene, CDR3 DNA, CDR3 protein. A D gene is named only where the DNA matches it firmly. A clone size is listed for some rows: how often the clone was seen (once, few, many), or a class if it is expanded.

V gene: TRBV25-1
clone size: -
J gene: TRBJ1-2
D gene: -
CDR3 DNA: TGTGCCAGCAGTGAATGGCCTAGGGGAACTGGCTACACCTTC
CDR3 protein: CASSEWPRGTGYTF

V gene: TRBV4-3
clone size: -
J gene: TRBJ1-5
D gene: -
CDR3 DNA: TGCGCCAGCAGTGAGGGATGGGGCAATCAGCCCCAGCATTTT
CDR3 protein: CASSEGWGNQPQHF

V gene: TRBV3-1/TRBV3-2
clone size: -
J gene: TRBJ2-5
D gene: -
CDR3 DNA: TGTGCCAGCAGCCATAACCCGGGACCGGGGGAAGAGACCCAGTACTTC
CDR3 protein: CASSHNPGPGEETQYF

V gene: TRBV27
clone size: -
J gene: TRBJ2-7
D gene: -
CDR3 DNA: TGTGCCAGCAGTGCGCGGGACCGCTACGAGCAGTACTTC
CDR3 protein: CASSARDRYEQYF

V gene: TRBV5-1
clone size: -
J gene: TRBJ2-3
D gene: -
CDR3 DNA: TGCGCCAGCAGCTTGGCGGGAGTTCTTCAGGAGACGCAGTATTTT
CDR3 protein: CASSLAGVLQETQYF

V gene: TRBV5-5
clone size: once
J gene: TRBJ1-4
D gene: -
CDR3 DNA: TGTGCCAGCAGCTGGGGACCGCAGGGAGAAAAACTGTTTTTT
CDR3 protein: CASSWGPQGEKLFF

V gene: TRBV10-2
clone size: -
J gene: TRBJ1-2
D gene: -
CDR3 DNA: TGCGCCAGCAGGGACGGGGGTTATGGCTACACCTTC
CDR3 protein: CASRDGGYGYTF

V gene: TRBV4-2
clone size: -
J gene: TRBJ1-2
D gene: -
CDR3 DNA: TGTGCCAGCAGCCAAGAGGGGAGGAGAGGCTACACCTTC
CDR3 protein: CASSQEGRRGYTF

V gene: TRBV19
clone size: -
J gene: TRBJ2-1
D gene: -
CDR3 DNA: TGTGCCAGTAGAGACCCGCTAGGAGGATCTCACAATGAGCAGTTCTTC
CDR3 protein: CASRDPLGGSHNEQFF

V gene: TRBV27
clone size: -
J gene: TRBJ1-6
D gene: TRBD1
CDR3 DNA: TGTGCCAGCAGTTCACGAAGTATCCGGGACAGGGGGCTTGGGAAGGATTCACCCCTCCACTTT
CDR3 protein: CASSSRSIRDRGLGKDSPLHF

V gene: TRBV7-3
clone size: -
J gene: TRBJ1-1
D gene: -
CDR3 DNA: TGTGCCAGCAGCATCCAGGCTAACACTGAAGCTTTCTTT
CDR3 protein: CASSIQANTEAFF

V gene: TRBV3-1/TRBV3-2
clone size: -
J gene: TRBJ1-2
D gene: -
CDR3 DNA: TGTGCCAGCAGCTTGAACTTCTATGGCTACACCTTC
CDR3 protein: CASSLNFYGYTF

V gene: TRBV20-1
clone size: -
J gene: TRBJ1-3
D gene: -
CDR3 DNA: TGCAGTGCTAGGGGGACGGACACCATATATTTT
CDR3 protein: CSARGTDTIYF

V gene: TRBV28
clone size: once
J gene: TRBJ1-2
D gene: -
CDR3 DNA: TGTGCCAGCAGGCCTGAGGTTTCCGGGGACTATGGCTACACCTTC
CDR3 protein: CASRPEVSGDYGYTF

V gene: TRBV5-4
clone size: -
J gene: TRBJ2-1
D gene: TRBD2
CDR3 DNA: TGTGCCAGCAGCTCGCCTACTAGCGGGAATGAGCAGTTCTTC
CDR3 protein: CASSSPTSGNEQFF

V gene: TRBV11-2
clone size: -
J gene: TRBJ1-1
D gene: -
CDR3 DNA: TGTGCCAGCAGCTTCCGAGGAGGCAGGGTGAACACTGAAGCTTTCTTT
CDR3 protein: CASSFRGGRVNTEAFF

V gene: TRBV11-2
clone size: -
J gene: TRBJ2-1
D gene: -
CDR3 DNA: TGTGCCAGCAGCGAGCGGTCAGGTAATGAGCAGTTCTTC
CDR3 protein: CASSERSGNEQFF

V gene: TRBV6-5
clone size: -
J gene: TRBJ2-1
D gene: -
CDR3 DNA: TGTGCCAGCAGTTTAAGCGGAGTCAATGAGCAGTTCTTC
CDR3 protein: CASSLSGVNEQFF

V gene: TRBV5-1
clone size: few
J gene: TRBJ1-1
D gene: -
CDR3 DNA: TGCGCCAGCAGCTTGGGTCTGGCGAACACTGAAGCTTTCTTT
CDR3 protein: CASSLGLANTEAFF

V gene: TRBV11-2
clone size: -
J gene: TRBJ2-2
D gene: -
CDR3 DNA: TGTGCCAGCAGCTTAGTAAAGGGTTACACCGGGGAGCTGTTTTTT
CDR3 protein: CASSLVKGYTGELFF

V gene: TRBV4-2
clone size: -
J gene: TRBJ2-1
D gene: TRBD2
CDR3 DNA: TGTGCCAGCAGCCAAGAGGCGGGAGACCCCTACAATGAGCAGTTCTTC
CDR3 protein: CASSQEAGDPYNEQFF

V gene: TRBV14
clone size: -
J gene: TRBJ2-7
D gene: TRBD1
CDR3 DNA: TGTGCCAGCAGCCAAGATCTCGGGACAGCCAGCTCCTACGAGCAGTACTTC
CDR3 protein: CASSQDLGTASSYEQYF

V gene: TRBV3-1/TRBV3-2
clone size: once
J gene: TRBJ2-7
D gene: -
CDR3 DNA: TGTGCCAGCAGCCAAGACCGACTCCCTCGCAAGCAGTACTTC
CDR3 protein: CASSQDRLPRKQYF

V gene: TRBV2
clone size: -
J gene: TRBJ2-1
D gene: TRBD2
CDR3 DNA: TGTGCCAGCAGTGAACGGGGGGGAGGGAGGTATGAGCAGTTCTTC
CDR3 protein: CASSERGGGRYEQFF

V gene: TRBV5-4
clone size: -
J gene: TRBJ1-2
D gene: TRBD1
CDR3 DNA: TGTGCCAGCAGCTCTTTTCCGGGACAGGGGCGGGACTATGGCTACACCTTC
CDR3 protein: CASSSFPGQGRDYGYTF

V gene: TRBV19
clone size: once
J gene: TRBJ1-1
D gene: -
CDR3 DNA: TGTGCCAGTAGTATAACCGGGGACACTGAAGCTTTCTTT
CDR3 protein: CASSITGDTEAFF

V gene: TRBV4-2
clone size: once
J gene: TRBJ1-1
D gene: -
CDR3 DNA: TGTGCCAGCAGCCAAGATCCGATGCCTGAAGCTTTCTTT
CDR3 protein: CASSQDPMPEAFF

V gene: TRBV25-1
clone size: -
J gene: TRBJ2-7
D gene: -
CDR3 DNA: TGTGCCAGCAGTCCCATGGGCCTCTGGGGCGAGCAGTACTTC
CDR3 protein: CASSPMGLWGEQYF

V gene: TRBV28
clone size: -
J gene: TRBJ1-5
D gene: -
CDR3 DNA: TGTGCTCTCGGGGTTCAAGGAAATCAGCCCCAGCATTTT
CDR3 protein: CALGVQGNQPQHF

V gene: TRBV12-3/TRBV12-4
clone size: -
J gene: TRBJ2-7
D gene: -
CDR3 DNA: TGTGCCAGCAGTTTGTACAGGGAGGGCGAGCAGTACTTC
CDR3 protein: CASSLYREGEQYF

V gene: TRBV9
clone size: -
J gene: TRBJ2-2
D gene: TRBD1
CDR3 DNA: TGTGCCAGCAGCGCCCGACAGGGGATGAGGACCGGGGAGCTGTTTTTT
CDR3 protein: CASSARQGMRTGELFF

V gene: TRBV13
clone size: -
J gene: TRBJ2-2
D gene: -
CDR3 DNA: TGTGCCAGCAGCTCCCAACATAGAGCTAGCGCCGGGGAGCTGTTTTTT
CDR3 protein: CASSSQHRASAGELFF

V gene: TRBV29-1
clone size: once
J gene: TRBJ2-6
D gene: -
CDR3 DNA: TGCAGCGTTGCGGCGCCAGGGCACTCTGGGGCCAACGTCCTGACTTTC
CDR3 protein: CSVAAPGHSGANVLTF

V gene: TRBV2
clone size: once
J gene: TRBJ2-3
D gene: TRBD2
CDR3 DNA: TGTGCCAGCAAACTAGCGGGGGCCCGGGGCGCAGATACGCAGTATTTT
CDR3 protein: CASKLAGARGADTQYF

V gene: TRBV7-2
clone size: -
J gene: TRBJ2-3
D gene: TRBD2
CDR3 DNA: TGTGCCAGCAGCCCCGAGGTAGCGGGATGGGATACGCAGTATTTT
CDR3 protein: CASSPEVAGWDTQYF

V gene: TRBV6-1
clone size: once
J gene: TRBJ1-2
D gene: -
CDR3 DNA: TGTGCCAGCAGTGAAGGACCCTTCGTCTATGGCTACACCTTC
CDR3 protein: CASSEGPFVYGYTF

V gene: TRBV29-1
clone size: -
J gene: TRBJ1-2
D gene: TRBD1
CDR3 DNA: TGCAGCGTTGAGGAGGGGGCGTTCTTC
CDR3 protein: CSVEEGAFF

V gene: TRBV7-9
clone size: -
J gene: TRBJ1-3
D gene: TRBD1
CDR3 DNA: TGTGCCAGCAGCCGACCGGGACAGGGAACGGGAAACACCATATATTTT
CDR3 protein: CASSRPGQGTGNTIYF

V gene: TRBV7-2
clone size: -
J gene: TRBJ2-6
D gene: TRBD1
CDR3 DNA: TGTGCCAGCAGCTTATTGACAGGGGCCGGGGCCAACGTCCTGACTTTC
CDR3 protein: CASSLLTGAGANVLTF

V gene: TRBV18
clone size: -
J gene: TRBJ2-7
D gene: TRBD1
CDR3 DNA: TGTGCCAGCTCCCCTACAGGGGGCGACGAGCAGTACTTC
CDR3 protein: CASSPTGGDEQYF

V gene: TRBV6-5
clone size: -
J gene: TRBJ1-2
D gene: TRBD1
CDR3 DNA: TGTGCCAGCAGTCCCCCGGGACAGCCTAACTATGGCTACACCTTC
CDR3 protein: CASSPPGQPNYGYTF

V gene: TRBV7-2
clone size: -
J gene: TRBJ1-5
D gene: -
CDR3 DNA: TGTGCCAGCAGCTTCGGGAATGATCAGCCCCAGCATTTT
CDR3 protein: CASSFGNDQPQHF

V gene: TRBV27
clone size: once
J gene: TRBJ1-4
D gene: -
CDR3 DNA: TGTGCCAGCAGTCCCGCGATAGGGGCGGAAAAACTGTTTTTT
CDR3 protein: CASSPAIGAEKLFF

V gene: TRBV5-1
clone size: -
J gene: TRBJ1-1
D gene: -
CDR3 DNA: TGCGCCAGCAGCCCCCTGTCCAGGAACACTGAAGCTTTCTTT
CDR3 protein: CASSPLSRNTEAFF

V gene: TRBV28
clone size: -
J gene: TRBJ1-2
D gene: -
CDR3 DNA: TGTGCCAGCACCCCCGAGGCCCGACGGGGCTACACCTTC
CDR3 protein: CASTPEARRGYTF

V gene: TRBV7-2
clone size: -
J gene: TRBJ2-7
D gene: TRBD2
CDR3 DNA: TGTGCCAGCAGCTTAGGTTACGGCAGCGGGGGACCCTACGAGCAGTACTTC
CDR3 protein: CASSLGYGSGGPYEQYF

V gene: TRBV14
clone size: -
J gene: TRBJ2-7
D gene: -
CDR3 DNA: TGTGCCAGCAGCCGCTCACAGGGCCCCTACGAGCAGTACTTC
CDR3 protein: CASSRSQGPYEQYF

V gene: TRBV5-6
clone size: -
J gene: TRBJ1-5
D gene: -
CDR3 DNA: TGTGCCAGCAGCTTGATGGTGGGACGGGGTTTTCGTCAGCCCCAGCATTTT
CDR3 protein: CASSLMVGRGFRQPQHF

V gene: TRBV10-1
clone size: -
J gene: TRBJ2-3
D gene: TRBD2
CDR3 DNA: TGCGCCAGCAGTGATAGCGGGAGCACAGATACGCAGTATTTT
CDR3 protein: CASSDSGSTDTQYF

V gene: TRBV11-3
clone size: -
J gene: TRBJ2-1
D gene: TRBD2
CDR3 DNA: TGTGCCAGCAGCCTTAGCGGGAGCTCCTACAATGAGCAGTTCTTC
CDR3 protein: CASSLSGSSYNEQFF

V gene: TRBV11-3
clone size: once
J gene: TRBJ2-1
D gene: TRBD1
CDR3 DNA: TGTGCCAGCAGCTCCCAGGGGGTTGATGAGCAGTTCTTC
CDR3 protein: CASSSQGVDEQFF

V gene: TRBV2
clone size: once
J gene: TRBJ2-6
D gene: -
CDR3 DNA: TGTGCCAGCAGTGAAGCATACCACTCTGGGGCCAACGTCCTGACTTTC
CDR3 protein: CASSEAYHSGANVLTF

V gene: TRBV5-1
clone size: -
J gene: TRBJ2-3
D gene: -
CDR3 DNA: TGCGCCAGCAGCGGGGTCCAGGGGACAGATACGCAGTATTTT
CDR3 protein: CASSGVQGTDTQYF